These 12 T cell receptor beta chains were all obtained from the same sample, sequenced in a study of blood T cell repertoires in COVID-19. Sequencing was performed with immunoSEQ multiplex PCR; in TCRdb, only in-frame clones are kept and a portion is missing. Found here are about 440,000 clones, about 91% of them singletons; the top ten hold approximately 12%. The sample consisted of peripheral blood. The receptors originated from a woman aged 50 to 60 with COVID-19, enrolled during active disease.

This chain links TRBV15 with TRBJ2-3, with TRBD1 matching 8 bases. Germline V lookup: CDR1 LNHNV, CDR2 YYDKDF (reference sequence). This CDR3 has 16 residues. V lost 2 bases to trimming and J lost 5 bases; unmatched junction nucleotides: 9. The CDR3 sequence: CATSRLPDRVGDTQYF. The CDR3 region has the DNA TGTGCCACCAGCAGACTTCCGGACAGGGTGGGAGATACGCAGTATTTT. Full variable domain (missing parts from reference TRBV15 and TRBJ2-3): DAMVIQNPRYQVTQFGKPVTLSCSQTLNHNVMYWYQQKSSQAPKLLFHYYDKDFNNEADTPDNFQSRRPNTSFCFLDIRSPGLGDTAMYLCATSRLPDRVGDTQYFGPGTRLTVL.

The V call is TRBV19, the J call TRBJ1-2, with 7 bases identical to TRBD1. V was clipped by 6 bases and J by 6 bases; unmatched bases: 7. This CDR3 comprises 13 residues. Germline CDR1 LNHDA, CDR2 SQIVND (reference sequence). The DNA of the CDR3 is TGTGCCAGTAGGGCAGGGGGGATCCATGGCTACACCTTC. This gives the protein CASRAGGIHGYTF.

The chain links TRBV25-1 to TRBJ2-7; 8 nucleotides align to TRBD2. This CDR3 region has 15 residues. Unmatched junction bases numbered 11, after V lost 4 bases and J lost 6 bases. Germline V CDR1 and CDR2: MGHDK, SYGVNS. This chain's CDR3 is CASSAAGGLTREQYF. The CDR3 nucleotides are TGTGCCAGCAGTGCGGCGGGGGGTCTAACGCGCGAGCAGTACTTC.

This clone was observed once. The chain joins TRBV5-1 to TRBJ1-1, with 7 bases aligning to TRBD1. Germline V gives CDR1 SGHRS, CDR2 YFSETQ. V trimming: 4 bases; J trimming: 1 base; junction bases outside the gene matches: 13. This CDR3 spans 17 amino acids. The CDR3 is CASSPSQTGARNTEAFF. DNA for the CDR3: TGCGCCAGCAGCCCCAGTCAAACAGGGGCTAGGAACACTGAAGCTTTCTTT.

The V and J genes are TRBV4-1 and TRBJ2-7, with TRBD2 matching 13 bases. Trimming took 3 bases from V and 0 from J; bases not matched to a gene: 5. The CDR3 loop spans 17 amino acids. Germline V gene sequence: CDR1 MGHRA, CDR2 YSYEKL. The CDR3: CASSQGLAGSSSYEQYF. The CDR3 bases are TGCGCCAGCAGCCAGGGACTAGCGGGGTCCAGCTCCTACGAGCAGTACTTC.

The rearrangement joins TRBV5-1 to TRBJ1-2; maybe TRBD1 (5 bases). The V gene lost 0 bases and the J gene lost 8 bases, with 20 bases spanning the gap. The CDR3 is made up of 16 amino acids. Germline CDR1 and CDR2: SGHRS and YFSETQ. This CDR3 is CASSLESQGLSGGYTF. The DNA for the CDR3 is TGCGCCAGCAGCTTGGAGAGCCAGGGCCTCTCTGGGGGCTACACCTTC.

In this sample, this clone turned up a few times. The rearrangement links TRBV5-6 to TRBJ2-3; D is perhaps TRBD1 (6 bases). This CDR3 region has 15 residues. Germline CDR1 is SGHDT and CDR2 is YYEEEE. The V end lost 5 bases, the J end lost 3 bases, and 16 bases lay between the germline ends. DNA for the CDR3: TGTGCCAGCAGTTCACAGGGTTGGGGGACAGATACGCAGTATTTT. It yields the protein CASSSQGWGTDTQYF.

The rearrangement joins TRBV6-5 to TRBJ1-1; D gene uncertain. CDR3 length: 14 amino acids. The V end lost 0 bases, the J end lost 5 bases, and 10 bases lay between the germline ends. Germline CDR1 and CDR2: MNHEY and SVGAGI. CDR3 protein: CASSYSITATEAFF. The CDR3, as DNA: TGTGCCAGCAGTTACTCGATAACAGCAACTGAAGCTTTCTTT.

The gene calls are TRBV9 and TRBJ2-3; D perhaps matches TRBD2 (6 bases). The germline gives CDR1 SGDLS, CDR2 YYNGEE. V shed 6 bases and J shed 5 bases, with 16 bases lying between them. CDR3 size: 14 residues. The CDR3 nucleotides are TGTGCCAGCACCCAACGCGGGGCGAGAGATACGCAGTATTTT. It specifies CASTQRGARDTQYF.

The rearrangement joins TRBV6-5 to TRBJ1-6; 9 positions match TRBD1. After removal of 6 bases from V and 9 bases from J, the junction contained 9 bases not matched to a gene. The CDR3 length is 15 residues. CDR1 is MNHEY, CDR2 SVGAGI, per germline. In DNA, the CDR3 is TGTGCCAGCAGAAAACAGGGGGCCTATGCTTCACCCCTCCACTTT. As protein: CASRKQGAYASPLHF.

The chain carries TRBV7-8 and TRBJ1-1; perhaps TRBD1 as D (5 bases). There are 15 residues in the CDR3. The V and J ends lost 1 base and 4 bases respectively, with 13 bases between them. Germline V lookup: CDR1 SGHVS, CDR2 FQNEAQ. The CDR3 spells CASSLVRVRSTEAFF. In nucleotides, the CDR3 is TGTGCCAGCAGCTTAGTCAGGGTCAGGAGCACTGAAGCTTTCTTT.

DNA of the CDR3: TGTGCCAGCAGTCCAGGGCAGACAGGGTCCACCTTC. Protein product: CASSPGQTGSTF. V gene TRBV5-4 combines with J gene TRBJ1-2, with 7 bases aligning to TRBD1. Looked up from germline, CDR1 is SGHNT and CDR2 is YYREEE (reference sequence). The CDR3 consists of 12 residues. Germline trimming cut 5 bases from V and 13 bases from J; bases unmatched to any gene: 11.